This is a list of T cell receptor beta chains from one sample in a study of cytomegalovirus exposure and HLA in healthy donors. TCRdb's copy holds only in-frame clones and misses some; the assay was immunoSEQ multiplex PCR. Among around 150,000 clones listed, about 78% were seen once. Sequencing used PBMCs. The source of these receptors is a man aged 35-49 years in good health and CMV-seropositive. Each CDR3 is given with its conserved first and last residue. A D gene is named only where the DNA matches it firmly. Where a row states a size, it is once, few, many or the class of an expanded clone; other rows omit it.

v_call	clone_size	j_call	d_call	cdr3_aa	cdr3_nt
TRBV11-2	.	TRBJ1-3	.	CASSLDARGGGNTIYF	TGTGCCAGCAGCTTAGATGCTAGGGGAGGTGGAAACACCATATATTTT
TRBV7-2	many	TRBJ1-2	TRBD1	CASSSIQTPGQQYGYTF	TGTGCCAGCAGCTCAATTCAAACTCCGGGACAGCAATATGGCTACACCTTC
TRBV6-1	once	TRBJ1-6	.	CASSADRPILYNSPLHF	TGTGCCAGCAGTGCAGACAGGCCGATCTTATATAATTCACCCCTCCACTTT
TRBV7-2	.	TRBJ2-3	.	CASSLMQADTQYF	TGTGCCAGCAGCTTAATGCAGGCAGATACGCAGTATTTT
TRBV6-1	few	TRBJ2-7	.	CASSADRLDYEQYF	TGTGCCAGCAGTGCCGACAGGTTGGATTACGAGCAGTACTTC
TRBV7-9	.	TRBJ2-1	TRBD2	CASSPTSGRYSEQFF	TGTGCCAGCAGCCCGACTAGCGGGAGATATAGTGAGCAGTTCTTC
TRBV5-1	.	TRBJ2-5	.	CASIGGGARETQYF	TGCGCCAGCATAGGCGGGGGCGCCCGGGAGACCCAGTACTTC
TRBV28	.	TRBJ1-1	TRBD1	CASRTGFLNTEAFF	TGTGCCAGCAGGACAGGGTTTTTGAACACTGAAGCTTTCTTT
TRBV19	.	TRBJ2-2	.	CASSKRFLNTGELFF	TGTGCCAGTAGTAAGCGGTTCTTGAACACCGGGGAGCTGTTTTTT
TRBV6-6	.	TRBJ1-1	.	CASSYSSTGVTEAFF	TGTGCCAGCAGTTACTCGTCTACGGGTGTAACTGAAGCTTTCTTT
TRBV7-2	.	TRBJ2-7	TRBD1	CASTPGQGAYEQYF	TGTGCCAGCACCCCGGGACAGGGGGCGTACGAGCAGTACTTC
TRBV30	once	TRBJ2-7	.	CAWGGGAGEQYF	TGTGCCTGGGGGGGTGGAGCGGGCGAGCAGTACTTC
TRBV6-5	.	TRBJ2-5	.	CASSKVWRGETQYF	TGTGCCAGCAGTAAAGTGTGGCGGGGTGAGACCCAGTACTTC
TRBV28	.	TRBJ1-1	TRBD1	CASSLRRQGAAFF	TGTGCCAGCAGTTTACGACGTCAGGGGGCGGCTTTCTTT
TRBV7-9	few	TRBJ2-2	.	CASSSKGPTGELFF	TGTGCCAGCAGCTCGAAGGGGCCTACCGGGGAGCTGTTTTTT
TRBV5-1	.	TRBJ1-6	TRBD1	CASSLGGTVYNSPLHF	TGCGCCAGCAGCTTGGGCGGGACAGTCTATAATTCACCCCTCCACTTT